The present T cell receptor (beta chain) was sequenced within a study of shared clonotypes between healthy human individuals. J gave up 2 bases and V 5 bases, and 8 bases lay outside the gene matches. CDR1 and CDR2 (germline): SGHTA, FQGNSA. The CDR3 contains 15 residues. TCRdb keeps only in-frame clones here, not all; method: immunoSEQ multiplex PCR. The table lists some 2.4 million clones, 80% to 95% of them singletons. This receptor was taken from a man aged 18-30 years in good health. Some clones in this sample may be carry-over from other donors' samples. The chain joins TRBV7-2 to TRBJ2-7, with TRBD1 matching 8 bases. Sequenced: naive CD4+ T cells from PBMCs. Subset here: CD45RA+ positively selected. The chain's CDR3 is CASSRIETGAYEQYF. DNA of the CDR3: TGTGCCAGCAGCCGCATTGAGACAGGGGCCTACGAGCAGTACTTC. The complete variable domain, with remaining parts taken from reference TRBV7-2 and TRBJ2-7, reads GAGVSQSPSNKVTEKGKDVELRCDPISGHTALYWYRQSLGQGLEFLIYFQGNSAPDKSGLPSDRFSAERTGGSVSTLTIQRTQQEDSAVYLCASSRIETGAYEQYFGPGTRLTVT.